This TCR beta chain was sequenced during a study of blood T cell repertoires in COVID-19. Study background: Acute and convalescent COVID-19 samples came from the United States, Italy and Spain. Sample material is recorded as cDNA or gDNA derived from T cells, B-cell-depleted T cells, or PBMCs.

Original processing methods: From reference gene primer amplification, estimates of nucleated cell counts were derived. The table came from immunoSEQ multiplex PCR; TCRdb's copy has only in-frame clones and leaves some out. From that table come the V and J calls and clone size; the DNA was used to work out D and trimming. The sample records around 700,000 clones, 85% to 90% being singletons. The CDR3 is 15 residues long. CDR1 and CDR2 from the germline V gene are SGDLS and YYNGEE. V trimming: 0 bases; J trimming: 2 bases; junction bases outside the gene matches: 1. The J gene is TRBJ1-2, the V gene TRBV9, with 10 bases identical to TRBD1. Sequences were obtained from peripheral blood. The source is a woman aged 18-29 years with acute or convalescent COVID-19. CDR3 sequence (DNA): TGTGCCAGCAGCGTAGAGGGACAGGGGAACTATGGCTACACCTTC. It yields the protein CASSVEGQGNYGYTF.